The next 14 T cell receptor beta chains were all read from a single sample in a study of T cell responses to AZD1222 COVID-19 vaccine. The data were produced by immunoSEQ multiplex PCR, yet TCRdb's version contains in-frame clones alone and is incomplete. Of more than 80,000 clones in the sample, 85% to 90% were seen once. The source material was peripheral blood, sampled 28 days after the second AZD1222 dose. Receptor source: an adult who received the AZD1222 COVID-19 vaccine.

The V call is TRBV19, the J call TRBJ2-7; TRBD1 agrees at 7 bases. The CDR3 runs to 15 residues. Germline V gene lookup returns CDR1 LNHDA and CDR2 SQIVND (reference sequence). J lost 3 bases, V lost 0 bases, and 5 bases had no gene match. Here the CDR3 reads CASSIDRDSGYEQYF. The CDR3 nucleotides are TGTGCCAGTAGTATAGATAGGGACAGCGGCTACGAGCAGTACTTC.

V is TRBV7-8 and J is TRBJ2-1, with 7 bases lining up with TRBD1. Trimming cost V 7 bases and J 1 base; bases outside gene matches: 10. The CDR3 sequence is 16 residues long. Germline V gene sequence: CDR1 SGHVS, CDR2 FQNEAQ. CDR3 nucleotide sequence: TGTGCCAGCATGCTCGAGGGGACAGCTTCCTACAATGAGCAGTTCTTC. Its protein is CASMLEGTASYNEQFF.

The gene calls are TRBV15 and TRBJ1-5; no clear D. Germline values: CDR1 LNHNV, CDR2 YYDKDF (reference sequence). Trimming pared 1 base from V and 3 bases from J, leaving 10 bases between. This CDR3 is 15 amino acids long. Here the CDR3 reads CATSRGRGPNQPQHF. CDR3 DNA: TGTGCCACCAGCAGAGGTAGAGGCCCCAATCAGCCCCAGCATTTT.

This clone is a singleton in its sample. V gene TRBV19 combines with J gene TRBJ1-2, with TRBD1 matching 7 bases. Germline CDR1 reads LNHDA; CDR2 reads SQIVND (reference sequence). The CDR3 is made up of 15 amino acids. Trimming at V came to 2 bases and at J to 4 bases, leaving 7 bases not matched to a gene. This CDR3 is CASSIRRDRFYGYTF. CDR3 bases: TGTGCCAGTAGTATACGCCGGGACAGATTCTATGGCTACACCTTC.

The chain uses TRBV15 and TRBJ2-3, with 9 nucleotides matching TRBD1. CDR1 and CDR2 from the germline V gene are LNHNV and YYDKDF (reference sequence). The ends lost 1 base at V and 3 bases at J; junction bases unmatched: 5. CDR3 size: 16 residues. The CDR3 DNA reads TGTGCCACCAGCAGAGCCGGGACAGGGTGGACAGATACGCAGTATTTT. It encodes CATSRAGTGWTDTQYF.

The genes are TRBV11-2 and TRBJ2-4; no reliable D call. Germline V lookup: CDR1 SGHAT, CDR2 FQNNGV. Trimming shortened V by 1 base and J by 0 bases, and 7 bases separated the two germline ends. The CDR3 length is 15 residues. The CDR3: CASSLGGLAKNIQYF. CDR3 DNA sequence: TGTGCCAGCAGCTTAGGGGGTTTAGCCAAAAACATTCAGTACTTC.

V is TRBV2 and J is TRBJ1-1; TRBD1 agrees at 7 bases. The CDR3 runs to 16 residues. CDR1 SNHLY and CDR2 FYNNEI come from the germline V gene. J gave up 4 bases and V 4 bases, and 12 bases lay outside the gene matches. CDR3 nucleotides: TGTGCCAGCAGTGCCATTTTCCAGGGGGTGAGCACTGAAGCTTTCTTT. This sequence encodes CASSAIFQGVSTEAFF.

This chain connects TRBV2 to TRBJ2-7; 8 nucleotides align to TRBD1. CDR3 length: 16 amino acids. Germline V gene lookup returns CDR1 SNHLY and CDR2 FYNNEI. Trimming at V came to 4 bases and at J to 4 bases, leaving 12 bases not matched to a gene. CDR3 DNA sequence: TGTGCCAGCAGTGGCCCCGCGGACAGGGTTTCATACGAGCAGTACTTC. This sequence encodes CASSGPADRVSYEQYF.

The chain is built from TRBV7-3 and TRBJ2-7, with D perhaps matching TRBD1 (5 bases). This CDR3 spans 15 amino acids. Trimming cost V 0 bases and J 5 bases, with 14 bases left between them. Germline CDR1 and CDR2: SGHTA and FQGTGA. DNA of the CDR3: TGTGCCAGCAGCTTAACCCCAGGGCGAGTCGACGAGCAGTACTTC. As protein: CASSLTPGRVDEQYF.

The V and J genes are TRBV2 and TRBJ1-1; tentatively, D is TRBD1 (5 bases). This CDR3 spans 13 amino acids. Germline V gives CDR1 SNHLY, CDR2 FYNNEI. Trimming stripped 6 bases from V and 4 bases from J, with 12 bases between. Here the CDR3 DNA reads TGTGCCAGCAGCCCGGACACTGGCACTGAAGCTTTCTTT. Its translation is CASSPDTGTEAFF.

The chain links TRBV30 to TRBJ1-6, with 11 bases matching TRBD1. Germline CDR1 is GTSNPN and CDR2 is SVGIG (reference sequence). Trimming took 3 bases from V and 10 from J; bases not matched to a gene: 5. This CDR3 has 14 amino acids. Here the CDR3 reads CAWSTDRGRSPLHF. CDR3 coding DNA: TGTGCCTGGAGCACGGACAGGGGGCGATCACCCCTCCACTTT.

This chain links TRBV9 with TRBJ2-3; 10 nucleotides line up with TRBD2. The length of the CDR3 is 18 residues. Germline CDR1 reads SGDLS; CDR2 reads YYNGEE. After removal of 2 bases from V and 3 bases from J, the junction contained 12 bases not matched to a gene. The CDR3 nucleotides are TGTGCCAGCAGCGTCCATCCCAGCGGGAGGGCTTGGACAGATACGCAGTATTTT. Its protein is CASSVHPSGRAWTDTQYF.

The chain carries TRBV5-1 and TRBJ2-1, with D tentatively TRBD2 (6 bases). Germline-derived CDR1 and CDR2 are SGHRS and YFSETQ. The CDR3 is 14 residues long. Trimming cost V 2 bases and J 5 bases, with 11 bases left between them. The CDR3 sequence is CASSFDSGNNEQFF. As DNA, the CDR3 is TGCGCCAGCAGCTTCGATAGCGGAAACAATGAGCAGTTCTTC.

The chain recombines TRBV27 with TRBJ1-6, with 9 bases that match TRBD1. The V and J ends lost 5 bases and 6 bases, in that order; junction bases with no gene match: 8. The CDR3 totals 16 residues. Germline CDR1 and CDR2: MNHEY and SMNVEV (reference sequence). CDR3 nucleotides: TGTGCCAGCAGTGGGACAGGGAGAATGGGTAATTCACCCCTCCACTTT. This encodes CASSGTGRMGNSPLHF.